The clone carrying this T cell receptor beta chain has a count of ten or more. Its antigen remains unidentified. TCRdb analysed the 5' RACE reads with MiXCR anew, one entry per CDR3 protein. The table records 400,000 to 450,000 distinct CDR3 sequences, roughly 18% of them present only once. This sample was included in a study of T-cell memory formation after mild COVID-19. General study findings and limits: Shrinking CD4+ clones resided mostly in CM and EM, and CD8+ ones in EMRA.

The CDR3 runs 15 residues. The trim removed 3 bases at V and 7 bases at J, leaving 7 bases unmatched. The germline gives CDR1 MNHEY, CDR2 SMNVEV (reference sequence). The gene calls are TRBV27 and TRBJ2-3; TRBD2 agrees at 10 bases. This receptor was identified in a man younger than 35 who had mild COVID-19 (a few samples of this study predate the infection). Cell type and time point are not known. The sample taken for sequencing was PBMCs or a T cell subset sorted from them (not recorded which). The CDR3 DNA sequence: TGTGCCAGCAGTTTCCAAGCGGGGGGGTATTATACGCAGTATTTT. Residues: CASSFQAGGYYTQYF.